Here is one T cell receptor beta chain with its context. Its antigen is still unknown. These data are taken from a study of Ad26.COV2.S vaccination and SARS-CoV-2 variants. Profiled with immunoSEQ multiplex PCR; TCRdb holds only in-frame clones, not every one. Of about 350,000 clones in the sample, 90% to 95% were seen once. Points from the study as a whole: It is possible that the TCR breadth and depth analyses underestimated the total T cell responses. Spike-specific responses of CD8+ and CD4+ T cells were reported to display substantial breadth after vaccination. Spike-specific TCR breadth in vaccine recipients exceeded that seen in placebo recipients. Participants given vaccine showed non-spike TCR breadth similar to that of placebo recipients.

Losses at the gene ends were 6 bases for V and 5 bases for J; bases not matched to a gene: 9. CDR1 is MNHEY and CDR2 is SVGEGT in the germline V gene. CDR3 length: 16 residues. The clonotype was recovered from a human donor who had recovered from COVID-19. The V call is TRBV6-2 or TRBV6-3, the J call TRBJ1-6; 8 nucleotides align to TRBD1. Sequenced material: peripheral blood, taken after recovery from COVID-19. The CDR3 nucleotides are TGTGCCAGCAGCGCGGACAGGGCCCCTCATAATTCACCCCTCCACTTT. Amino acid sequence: CASSADRAPHNSPLHF.